Presented here are 15 T cell receptor beta chains from one specimen sequenced in a study of PD-L1 blockade in urothelial cancer. Time point denoted: pretreatment peripheral blood. Profiled with immunoSEQ multiplex PCR; TCRdb holds only in-frame clones, not every one. The top ten clones hold about 1% of a sample with 90,000 or so clones, more than 80% of them seen once. Sequences were derived from PBMCs, sampled around atezolizumab (anti-PD-L1) treatment. The source of these receptors is an elderly woman with urothelial cancer.

The chain uses TRBV19 and TRBJ1-5; a weak D match, TRBD1 (5 bases). Trimming left V 3 bases short and J 6 bases short, with 24 bases between. CDR3 length: 18 residues. Germline assignment: CDR1 LNHDA and CDR2 SQIVND (reference sequence). DNA of the CDR3: TGTGCCAGTAGTATGCCCCTCACCGATCAAGGGGTAGGTCAGCCCCAGCATTTT. Translating gives CASSMPLTDQGVGQPQHF.

This clone occurred a few times. This chain joins TRBV6-5 and TRBJ1-1; weak D call: TRBD1 (5 bases). CDR1 is MNHEY and CDR2 is SVGAGI in the germline V gene. V dropped 8 bases and J dropped 8 bases, with 18 bases sitting between them. The CDR3 contains 13 residues. The CDR3 region has the DNA TGTGCCAGCCAGGGAAGAGGTGCCGCGGAAGCTTTCTTT. It encodes CASQGRGAAEAFF.

The chain links TRBV19 to TRBJ2-5, with a possible D match to TRBD1 (6 bases). The V end lost 5 bases, the J end lost 5 bases, and 9 bases lay between the germline ends. This CDR3 is 12 amino acids long. Germline values: CDR1 LNHDA, CDR2 SQIVND (reference sequence). CDR3: CASSQGLETQYF. CDR3 DNA: TGTGCCAGTAGTCAGGGGTTGGAGACCCAGTACTTC.

The chain links TRBV9 to TRBJ2-1; 7 nucleotides match TRBD2. The CDR3 loop spans 16 amino acids. Germline V gene sequence: CDR1 SGDLS, CDR2 YYNGEE. V gave up 6 bases and J gave up 0 bases; unmatched junction bases: 9. The CDR3 loop reads CASNPFGGSSYNEQFF. In DNA form, the CDR3 reads TGTGCCAGCAACCCCTTTGGCGGGAGCTCCTACAATGAGCAGTTCTTC.

The gene calls are TRBV14 and TRBJ1-5; D is unresolved. The CDR3 runs to 13 residues. V shed 0 bases and J shed 6 bases, with 6 bases lying between them. The germline V gene encodes CDR1 SGHDN and CDR2 FVKESK. The CDR3 reads CASSQDSLQPQHF. DNA of the CDR3: TGTGCCAGCAGCCAAGATAGTCTTCAGCCCCAGCATTTT. Supplemented by reference TRBV14 and TRBJ1-5, the full variable domain reads EAGVTQFPSHSVIEKGQTVTLRCDPISGHDNLYWYRRVMGKEIKFLLHFVKESKQDESGMPNNRFLAERTGGTYSTLKVQPAELEDSGVYFCASSQDSLQPQHFGDGTRLSIL.

The gene calls are TRBV5-4 and TRBJ2-3; a possible D gene is TRBD1 (6 bases). The CDR3 is 14 amino acids. The germline gives CDR1 SGHNT, CDR2 YYREEE (reference sequence). V shed 4 bases and J shed 2 bases, with 11 bases lying between them. The chain's CDR3 is CASSPGQDTDTQYF. In nucleotides, the CDR3 is TGTGCCAGCAGCCCGGGACAAGACACAGATACGCAGTATTTT.

This chain links TRBV18 with TRBJ1-1; TRBD1 is a possible D gene (5 bases). With 2 bases removed from V and 5 bases from J, the gap between germline ends came to 12 bases. Germline V lookup: CDR1 KGHSH, CDR2 LQKENI. The CDR3 contains 14 residues. CDR3 coding DNA: TGTGCCAGCTCACCAGGGGCAGGAGAAACTGAAGCTTTCTTT. It translates to CASSPGAGETEAFF.

This clone was seen once. J is TRBJ1-1 and V is TRBV19; no clear D gene. V lost 7 bases to trimming and J lost 0 bases, with 9 bases between them. The CDR3 is 13 residues long. Per germline, CDR1 LNHDA and CDR2 SQIVND (reference sequence). The CDR3 DNA reads as TGTGCCAGTAAGTCGGGGATGAACACTGAAGCTTTCTTT. It translates to CASKSGMNTEAFF.

The rearrangement joins TRBV28 to TRBJ1-2; 7 bases agree with TRBD1. Per the germline V gene, CDR1 is MDHEN and CDR2 is SYDVKM. The V segment lost 6 bases and the J segment 4 bases; nucleotides outside the gene matches: 5. The CDR3 covers 13 residues. As DNA, the CDR3 is TGTGCCAGCAGCGCACAGGGGCCCTATGGCTACACCTTC. Translating it yields CASSAQGPYGYTF.

The chain couples TRBV27 to TRBJ1-5; 9 bases line up with TRBD1. The CDR3 runs to 15 residues. The ends lost 5 bases at V and 2 bases at J; junction bases unmatched: 4. From germline, CDR1 is MNHEY and CDR2 SMNVEV (reference sequence). Written as DNA, the CDR3 is TGTGCCAGCAGTGACAGGGGGAAGGGCAATCAGCCCCAGCATTTT. Translation gives CASSDRGKGNQPQHF.

The gene calls are TRBV10-3 and TRBJ1-1; 7 nucleotides align to TRBD1. The CDR3 length is 14 residues. Trimming took 6 bases from V and 4 from J; bases not matched to a gene: 8. CDR1 is ENHRY and CDR2 is SYGVKD in the germline V gene. The CDR3 DNA reads as TGTGCCATCAGCATCGACAGGGATAGCACTGAAGCTTTCTTT. Translation gives CAISIDRDSTEAFF.

This chain links TRBV5-1 with TRBJ1-4; 9 nucleotides line up with TRBD1. J gave up 8 bases and V 8 bases, and 10 bases lay outside the gene matches. CDR3 length: 14 residues. In germline, CDR1 is SGHRS, CDR2 YFSETQ. The CDR3 DNA is TGCGCCAGTACAAAACAGGGGGCCAAGGAAAAACTGTTTTTT. Amino acids: CASTKQGAKEKLFF.

V usage is TRBV11-2 and J usage is TRBJ2-7, with D possibly TRBD2 on 5 matching bases. CDR3 length: 14 amino acids. The V gene's germline CDR1 is SGHAT and CDR2 FQNNGV. Trimming pared 5 bases from V and 4 bases from J, leaving 15 bases between. CDR3 loop: CASSPGLSGYEQYF. In DNA, the CDR3 is TGTGCCAGCAGCCCCGGACTGAGTGGTTACGAGCAGTACTTC.

The CDR3 loop reads CASSLGGRSNEQFF. For the CDR3, the DNA is TGTGCCAGCAGCTTAGGCGGGAGGTCCAATGAGCAGTTCTTC. The chain combines TRBV7-6 with TRBJ2-1, with 8 bases that match TRBD2. This CDR3 is 14 amino acids long. From germline, CDR1 is SGHVS and CDR2 FNYEAQ. V lost 1 base to trimming and J lost 6 bases; unmatched junction nucleotides: 2.

This sequence joins TRBV10-1 and TRBJ2-3; no firm D call. The CDR3 length is 13 residues. V gave up 4 bases and J gave up 0 bases, with 5 bases separating them. Germline V gives CDR1 WNHNN, CDR2 SYGVQD (reference sequence). DNA for the CDR3: TGCGCCAGCAGTGGGGCCAGCACAGATACGCAGTATTTT. Translation gives CASSGASTDTQYF.